Listed below are T cell receptor beta chains from one sample, sequenced in a study of identifying expanded T cells in peripheral blood. Data came from immunoSEQ multiplex PCR; TCRdb stores just in-frame clones and leaves some out. The table lists tens of thousands of clones, over 80% of them singletons, with less than 20% in the top ten. Specimen: blood. These receptors were taken from a person between 18 and 69 years old in good health. Both conserved end residues are part of each CDR3. Fields, in order: J gene, D gene, clone size, V gene, CDR3 DNA, CDR3 protein. A D gene is named only where the DNA matches it firmly. Not all rows give a size; the values are once, few, many and, for expanded clones, a class.

j_gene: TRBJ1-5
d_gene: .
abundance: .
v_gene: TRBV6-1
CDR3nt: TGTGCCAGCAGTGAAGCTTCGGGGGGTGGACAGCCCCAGCATTTT
CDR3aa: CASSEASGGGQPQHF

j_gene: TRBJ2-7
d_gene: .
abundance: .
v_gene: TRBV6-5
CDR3nt: TGTGCCAGCAGTTACTCGGGCACCTACGAGCAGTACTTC
CDR3aa: CASSYSGTYEQYF

j_gene: TRBJ2-1
d_gene: .
abundance: .
v_gene: TRBV25-1
CDR3nt: TGTGCCAGCAGTGGGGGTCGGGTTAATGAGCAGTTCTTC
CDR3aa: CASSGGRVNEQFF

j_gene: TRBJ2-7
d_gene: .
abundance: .
v_gene: TRBV11-1
CDR3nt: TGTGCCAGCAGCTTATCTCGGAGCTCCTACGAGCAGTACTTC
CDR3aa: CASSLSRSSYEQYF

j_gene: TRBJ2-2
d_gene: TRBD2
abundance: .
v_gene: TRBV2
CDR3nt: TGTGCCAGCAGTGGACTAGCGGCCAAGAGTGGCGGGGAGCTGTTTTTT
CDR3aa: CASSGLAAKSGGELFF

j_gene: TRBJ1-2
d_gene: .
abundance: .
v_gene: TRBV6-5
CDR3nt: TGTGCCAGCAGTTACTCCGATCGGCAGGGCTATGGCTACACCTTC
CDR3aa: CASSYSDRQGYGYTF

j_gene: TRBJ2-7
d_gene: .
abundance: .
v_gene: TRBV13
CDR3nt: TGTGCCAGCAGCCCCCAAGGCCGGGCAGACTACGAGCAGTACTTC
CDR3aa: CASSPQGRADYEQYF

j_gene: TRBJ2-3
d_gene: .
abundance: .
v_gene: TRBV27
CDR3nt: TGTGCCAGCAGTCCCCCGACAGGAAAATCAGATACGCAGTATTTT
CDR3aa: CASSPPTGKSDTQYF

j_gene: TRBJ1-4
d_gene: .
abundance: .
v_gene: TRBV28
CDR3nt: TGTGCCAGCAGTCCGACTGGGTCCGTGGGTGAAAAACTGTTTTTT
CDR3aa: CASSPTGSVGEKLFF

j_gene: TRBJ2-7
d_gene: .
abundance: .
v_gene: TRBV7-9
CDR3nt: TGTGCCAGCAGATTAAACAGCTACGAGCAGTACTTC
CDR3aa: CASRLNSYEQYF

j_gene: TRBJ2-1
d_gene: .
abundance: .
v_gene: TRBV12-5
CDR3nt: TGTGCTAGTGGTTTGGAGGTCAGCGATGAGCAGTTCTTC
CDR3aa: CASGLEVSDEQFF

j_gene: TRBJ1-5
d_gene: .
abundance: .
v_gene: TRBV7-2
CDR3nt: TGTGCCAGCGGGGCGGGGGGCGCTGGCAATCAGCCCCAGCATTTT
CDR3aa: CASGAGGAGNQPQHF

j_gene: TRBJ2-2
d_gene: .
abundance: .
v_gene: TRBV7-2
CDR3nt: TGTGCCAGCAGCTTAGTAGGTAGCGGTAACACCGGGGAGCTGTTTTTT
CDR3aa: CASSLVGSGNTGELFF

j_gene: TRBJ2-5
d_gene: .
abundance: .
v_gene: TRBV29-1
CDR3nt: TGCAGCGTTGAGTTCCAAAAACCCGACCTAAGCCAAGAGACCCAGTACTTC
CDR3aa: CSVEFQKPDLSQETQYF

j_gene: TRBJ2-7
d_gene: .
abundance: .
v_gene: TRBV25-1
CDR3nt: TGTGCCAGCAGTGGAACAGGGCTCGAGCAGTACTTC
CDR3aa: CASSGTGLEQYF

j_gene: TRBJ1-2
d_gene: .
abundance: .
v_gene: TRBV6-5
CDR3nt: TGTGCCAGCACCAATGAACAGGGCTCTGGCTACACCTTC
CDR3aa: CASTNEQGSGYTF

j_gene: TRBJ2-2
d_gene: .
abundance: .
v_gene: TRBV5-4
CDR3nt: TGTGCCAGCAGCACAGGGCTAGCGGCCCTAAACACCGGGGAGCTGTTTTTT
CDR3aa: CASSTGLAALNTGELFF

j_gene: TRBJ2-7
d_gene: .
abundance: .
v_gene: TRBV29-1
CDR3nt: TGCAGCGTTGTAGTCAGGAGCTCCTACGAGCAGTACTTC
CDR3aa: CSVVVRSSYEQYF

j_gene: TRBJ1-1
d_gene: .
abundance: .
v_gene: TRBV7-2
CDR3nt: TGTGCCAGCAGCTCAGACACAGGGTTGCTAGCTGAAGCTTTCTTT
CDR3aa: CASSSDTGLLAEAFF

j_gene: TRBJ2-3
d_gene: .
abundance: many
v_gene: TRBV9
CDR3nt: TGTGCCAGCAGTCAAAACCCAGATACGCAGTATTTT
CDR3aa: CASSQNPDTQYF

j_gene: TRBJ1-4
d_gene: .
abundance: .
v_gene: TRBV7-2
CDR3nt: TGTGCCAGCAGCTTAGTCGAGGGGATAGTTGAAAAACTGTTTTTT
CDR3aa: CASSLVEGIVEKLFF

j_gene: TRBJ1-5
d_gene: TRBD1
abundance: .
v_gene: TRBV7-8
CDR3nt: TGTGCCAGCAGCTCAGGGGGAAGCAATCAGCCCCAGCATTTT
CDR3aa: CASSSGGSNQPQHF

j_gene: TRBJ2-5
d_gene: .
abundance: .
v_gene: TRBV5-1
CDR3nt: TGCGCCAGCAGCTTGGAAACAGGGCCGTTGGAGACCCAGTACTTC
CDR3aa: CASSLETGPLETQYF

j_gene: TRBJ2-1
d_gene: TRBD2
abundance: .
v_gene: TRBV7-3
CDR3nt: TGTGCCAGCAGAACTAGCGGGACCAACAATGAGCAGTTCTTC
CDR3aa: CASRTSGTNNEQFF

j_gene: TRBJ1-1
d_gene: TRBD1
abundance: .
v_gene: TRBV19
CDR3nt: TGTGCCAGTAGTGAACAGGGGAGTCGCACTGAAGCTTTCTTT
CDR3aa: CASSEQGSRTEAFF

j_gene: TRBJ1-1
d_gene: TRBD1
abundance: .
v_gene: TRBV7-2
CDR3nt: TGTGCCAGCAGCCAGGGGGATCCGAAGGCTTTCTTT
CDR3aa: CASSQGDPKAFF

j_gene: TRBJ2-2
d_gene: .
abundance: .
v_gene: TRBV15
CDR3nt: TGTGCCACCAGCAGAGATCGGACAACCGGGGAGCTGTTTTTT
CDR3aa: CATSRDRTTGELFF

j_gene: TRBJ1-3
d_gene: .
abundance: .
v_gene: TRBV7-9
CDR3nt: TGTGCCAGCAGCGACCCTCCTGGAAACACCATATATTTT
CDR3aa: CASSDPPGNTIYF

j_gene: TRBJ2-3
d_gene: TRBD2
abundance: .
v_gene: TRBV19
CDR3nt: TGTGCCAGTAGTATAGATAGAGCGGGAGGGGCAGATACGCAGTATTTT
CDR3aa: CASSIDRAGGADTQYF

j_gene: TRBJ1-2
d_gene: .
abundance: .
v_gene: TRBV20-1
CDR3nt: TGCAGTGCTAGGAACATCTATGGCTACACCTTC
CDR3aa: CSARNIYGYTF

j_gene: TRBJ1-1
d_gene: .
abundance: .
v_gene: TRBV19
CDR3nt: TGTGCCAGTAGTATTCTGGACGGCACTGAAGCTTTCTTT
CDR3aa: CASSILDGTEAFF

j_gene: TRBJ2-7
d_gene: .
abundance: .
v_gene: TRBV28
CDR3nt: TGTGCCAGCAGTCCGGATCCAGGGGCCCGCTCCTACGAGCAGTACTTC
CDR3aa: CASSPDPGARSYEQYF

j_gene: TRBJ2-2
d_gene: .
abundance: .
v_gene: TRBV6-5
CDR3nt: TGTGCCAGCAGTTACTCTGGGACAACCACCGGGGAGCTGTTTTTT
CDR3aa: CASSYSGTTTGELFF

j_gene: TRBJ2-1
d_gene: .
abundance: .
v_gene: TRBV29-1
CDR3nt: TGCAGCGCCGGGGATTCGAGGTACAATGAGCAGTTCTTC
CDR3aa: CSAGDSRYNEQFF

j_gene: TRBJ2-7
d_gene: .
abundance: once
v_gene: TRBV21-1
CDR3nt: TGTGCCAGCAGCAAAACGCCCCTCGTAGCGGGAGTCTACGAGCAGTACTTC
CDR3aa: CASSKTPLVAGVYEQYF

j_gene: TRBJ2-3
d_gene: .
abundance: .
v_gene: TRBV7-9
CDR3nt: TGTGCCAGCACCCAAACGAGAGTAAGCACAGATACGCAGTATTTT
CDR3aa: CASTQTRVSTDTQYF

j_gene: TRBJ2-1
d_gene: TRBD2
abundance: .
v_gene: TRBV30
CDR3nt: TGTGCCTGGAGGGGGGGGACTAACTACAATGAGCAGTTCTTC
CDR3aa: CAWRGGTNYNEQFF

j_gene: TRBJ1-2
d_gene: .
abundance: medium-sized
v_gene: TRBV7-2
CDR3nt: TGTGCCAGCAGCTTACAGGGGTCGGATGGCTACACCTTC
CDR3aa: CASSLQGSDGYTF

j_gene: TRBJ2-1
d_gene: TRBD2
abundance: .
v_gene: TRBV11-3
CDR3nt: TGTGCCAGCAGCTTAGGGACTAGCGGGGCAAATGAGCAGTTCTTC
CDR3aa: CASSLGTSGANEQFF

j_gene: TRBJ2-5
d_gene: .
abundance: .
v_gene: TRBV27
CDR3nt: TGTGCCAGCAGTTTATCGGTGTGGGGCGGCGAGACCCAGTACTTC
CDR3aa: CASSLSVWGGETQYF

j_gene: TRBJ2-5
d_gene: .
abundance: .
v_gene: TRBV29-1
CDR3nt: TGCAGCGTTGAACTGCTAGAGACCCAGTACTTC
CDR3aa: CSVELLETQYF

j_gene: TRBJ1-1
d_gene: .
abundance: .
v_gene: TRBV2
CDR3nt: TGTGCAGTGACGGGGGGAGGCCCGAACACTGAAGCTTTCTTT
CDR3aa: CAVTGGGPNTEAFF

j_gene: TRBJ2-7
d_gene: TRBD1
abundance: few
v_gene: TRBV27
CDR3nt: TGTGCCAGCAGTTTGGGGCCTGGCAGGGGGCCTTACGAGCAGTACTTC
CDR3aa: CASSLGPGRGPYEQYF

j_gene: TRBJ2-2
d_gene: .
abundance: .
v_gene: TRBV9
CDR3nt: TGTGCCAGCAGCGTAGACAGCACCGGGGAGCTGTTTTTT
CDR3aa: CASSVDSTGELFF

j_gene: TRBJ1-2
d_gene: .
abundance: .
v_gene: TRBV6-5
CDR3nt: TGTGCCAGCAGTTGGGGCAGGACTAACTATGGCTACACCTTC
CDR3aa: CASSWGRTNYGYTF

j_gene: TRBJ2-1
d_gene: .
abundance: .
v_gene: TRBV28
CDR3nt: TGTGCCAGCAGTTTCGACCTCGCCAGTGAGCAGTTCTTC
CDR3aa: CASSFDLASEQFF

j_gene: TRBJ1-2
d_gene: .
abundance: .
v_gene: TRBV5-6
CDR3nt: TGTGCCAGCAGCTTCTCGGACATTCAGAACACCTTC
CDR3aa: CASSFSDIQNTF

j_gene: TRBJ2-6
d_gene: .
abundance: .
v_gene: TRBV5-1
CDR3nt: TGCGCCAGCAGCTTGGGGGACTCCGGATTCCTCTCTGGGGCCAACGTCCTGACTTTC
CDR3aa: CASSLGDSGFLSGANVLTF

j_gene: TRBJ2-5
d_gene: .
abundance: .
v_gene: TRBV4-3
CDR3nt: TGCGCCAGCAGCCAAGATCATGCCCGACAAGAGACCCAGTACTTC
CDR3aa: CASSQDHARQETQYF

j_gene: TRBJ2-3
d_gene: .
abundance: once
v_gene: TRBV1
CDR3nt: TGCACCAGCAGCCGACTAGCGGGAGCAGATACGCAGTATTTT
CDR3aa: CTSSRLAGADTQYF

j_gene: TRBJ2-7
d_gene: TRBD2
abundance: .
v_gene: TRBV6-5
CDR3nt: TGTGCCAGCAGTTCCGGGGGACTAGAGATCTACGAGCAGTACTTC
CDR3aa: CASSSGGLEIYEQYF

j_gene: TRBJ1-1
d_gene: .
abundance: .
v_gene: TRBV12-5
CDR3nt: TGTGCTAGTGGTTTGGCCCTGAACACTGAAGCTTTCTTT
CDR3aa: CASGLALNTEAFF

j_gene: TRBJ2-5
d_gene: .
abundance: .
v_gene: TRBV7-2
CDR3nt: TGTGCCAGCAGCTCGCGCCGGGACATTCAAGAGACCCAGTACTTC
CDR3aa: CASSSRRDIQETQYF

j_gene: TRBJ2-3
d_gene: .
abundance: .
v_gene: TRBV4-3
CDR3nt: TGCGCCAGCAGCTCTCGTATACGCGGGAACAGCACAGATACGCAGTATTTT
CDR3aa: CASSSRIRGNSTDTQYF